This T cell receptor (beta chain) was sequenced in a study of CD8 T cells in Susac syndrome. Germline loops: CDR1 SGHTA, CDR2 FQGNSA. The CDR3 runs 15 residues. Deletions cut 0 bases from V and 1 base from J, with 8 bases between. Random hexamers served to reverse transcribe roughly 0.45 to 1 ug RNA. One entry per CDR3 protein, called by TCRdb with MiXCR from the immunoSEQ multiplex PCR reads. The sample lists roughly 190,000 distinct CDR3 sequences; approximately 95% were seen once. This chain uses TRBV7-2 with TRBJ2-3; no clear D. The sequenced sample was CD4+ T cells from PBMCs. This TCR was sampled from a human donor in good health. The CDR3 DNA reads TGTGCCAGCAGCTTAGCGCTCCAGGGCACAGATACGCAGTATTTT. Protein: CASSLALQGTDTQYF.